The clone carrying this T cell receptor beta chain was detected many times. What it binds is not known. The data are from a study of T-cell reconstitution after alpha-beta-depleted transplantation in children. Trimming pared 4 bases from V and 3 bases from J, leaving 4 bases between. Germline V gives CDR1 SQVTM, CDR2 ANQGSEA. The CDR3 totals 10 residues. Overall study findings and caveats: Where alpha-beta T cells came from about two months after transplant was reportedly several hundred expanded graft clones. Newly made T cells mostly supplied T-cell counts and diversity one year after transplant. TCRbeta diversity was high at day 60 in some patients (a result of surviving recipient T cells and thymic progenitors).

Unique molecular identifiers featured in how the TCRbeta library was prepared. TCRdb called the PCR reads again in MiXCR, with one record for every CDR3 protein. The sample has some 120,000 distinct CDR3 sequences, 20% to 25% seen once. This material consisted of PBMCs, mostly from graft donor cells, taken 180 days after TCRalphabeta/CD19-depleted stem cell transplant. The TCR comes from a male patient aged 2 to 9 who had a stem cell transplant for chronic granulomatous disease, so the T cells may come from the graft donor. This sequence joins TRBV29-1 and TRBJ2-7; D not certain. The CDR3 DNA reads TGCAGCGTTGGGGGCTACGAGCAGTACTTC. Encoded protein: CSVGGYEQYF.